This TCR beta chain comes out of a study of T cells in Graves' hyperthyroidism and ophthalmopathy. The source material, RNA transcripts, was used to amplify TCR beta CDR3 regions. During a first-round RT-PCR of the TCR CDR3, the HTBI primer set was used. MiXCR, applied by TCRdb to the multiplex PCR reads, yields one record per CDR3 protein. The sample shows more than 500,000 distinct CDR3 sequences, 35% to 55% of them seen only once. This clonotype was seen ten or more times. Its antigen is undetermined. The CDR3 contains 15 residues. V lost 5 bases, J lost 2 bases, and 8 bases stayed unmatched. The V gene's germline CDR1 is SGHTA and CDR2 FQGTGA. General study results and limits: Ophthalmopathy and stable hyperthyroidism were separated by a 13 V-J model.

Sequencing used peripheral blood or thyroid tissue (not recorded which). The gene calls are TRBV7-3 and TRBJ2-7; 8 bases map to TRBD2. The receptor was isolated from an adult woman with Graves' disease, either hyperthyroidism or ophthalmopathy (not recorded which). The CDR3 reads CASSLAGGGPYEQYF. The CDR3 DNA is TGTGCCAGCAGCCTCGCGGGGGGCGGACCCTACGAGCAGTACTTC.